The source of this T cell receptor (beta chain) is a study of OX40 agonist ivuxolimab in advanced cancers. This CDR3 contains 15 residues. Method: immunoSEQ multiplex PCR; TCRdb's copy keeps in-frame clones and lacks some. The data show 72,000 or so clones, with about four fifths seen just once and 4% to 4.5% held by the top ten. The receptor's source is an adult with an advanced solid tumor such as melanoma, head and neck, liver or kidney cancer. Sample: CD4+ or CD8+ T cells sorted from blood, taken in a trial of the OX40 agonist ivuxolimab. The chain couples TRBV21-1 to TRBJ1-5. TRBV21-1 is assigned pseudogene status. For the CDR3, the DNA is TGTGCCAGCAGCAAAAATGAAGAGGACTTCCCCCCCCAGCATTTT. Its protein is CASSKNEEDFPPQHF.